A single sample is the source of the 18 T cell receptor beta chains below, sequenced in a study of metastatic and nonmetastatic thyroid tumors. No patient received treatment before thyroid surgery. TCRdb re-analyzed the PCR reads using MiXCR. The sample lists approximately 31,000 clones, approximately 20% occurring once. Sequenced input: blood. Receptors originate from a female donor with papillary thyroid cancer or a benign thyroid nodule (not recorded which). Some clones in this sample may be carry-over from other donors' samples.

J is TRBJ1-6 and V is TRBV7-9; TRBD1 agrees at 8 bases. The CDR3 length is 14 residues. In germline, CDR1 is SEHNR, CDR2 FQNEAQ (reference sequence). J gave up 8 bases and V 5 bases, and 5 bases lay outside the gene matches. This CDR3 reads CASSTGQGDSPLHF. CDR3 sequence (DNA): TGTGCCAGCAGCACCGGACAGGGAGATTCACCCCTCCACTTT.

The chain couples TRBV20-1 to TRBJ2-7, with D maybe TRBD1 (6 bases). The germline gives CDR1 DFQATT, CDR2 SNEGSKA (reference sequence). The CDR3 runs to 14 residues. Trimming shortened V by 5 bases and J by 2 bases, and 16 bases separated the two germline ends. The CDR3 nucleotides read TGCAGTGCTCGTCGACCTGAGGGGGCCTACGAGCAGTACTTC. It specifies CSARRPEGAYEQYF.

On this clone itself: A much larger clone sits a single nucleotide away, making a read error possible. The CDR3 here is CASSLPITDTQYF. The CDR3 DNA is TGTGCCAGCTCACTACCGATCACAGATACGCAGTATTTT. The chain combines TRBV18 with TRBJ2-3; D gene ambiguous. V shed 4 bases and J shed 2 bases, with 7 bases lying between them. The CDR3 consists of 13 residues. Germline CDR1 reads KGHSH; CDR2 reads LQKENI.

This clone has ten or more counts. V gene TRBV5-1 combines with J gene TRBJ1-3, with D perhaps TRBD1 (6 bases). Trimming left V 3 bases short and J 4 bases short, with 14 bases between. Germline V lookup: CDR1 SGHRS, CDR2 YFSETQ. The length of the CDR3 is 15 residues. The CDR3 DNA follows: TGCGCCAGCAGCTCCTCAGGGGCATCGGGAAACACCATATATTTT. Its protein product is CASSSSGASGNTIYF.

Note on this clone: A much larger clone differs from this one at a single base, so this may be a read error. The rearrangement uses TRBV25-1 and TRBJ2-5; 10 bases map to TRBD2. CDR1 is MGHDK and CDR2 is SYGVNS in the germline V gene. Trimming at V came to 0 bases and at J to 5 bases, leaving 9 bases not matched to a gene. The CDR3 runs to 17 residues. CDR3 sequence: CASSEYLGLARTETQYF. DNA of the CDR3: TGTGCCAGCAGTGAATATTTGGGACTAGCGCGGACCGAGACCCAGTACTTC.

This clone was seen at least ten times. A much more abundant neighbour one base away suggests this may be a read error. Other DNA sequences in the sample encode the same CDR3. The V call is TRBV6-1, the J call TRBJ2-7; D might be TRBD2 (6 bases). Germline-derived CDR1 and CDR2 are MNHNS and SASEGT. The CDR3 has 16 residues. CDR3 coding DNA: TGCGCCAGCAACCCTCGCGGGACCCCGAGCTCCTACGAGCAGTACTTC. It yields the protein CASNPRGTPSSYEQYF.

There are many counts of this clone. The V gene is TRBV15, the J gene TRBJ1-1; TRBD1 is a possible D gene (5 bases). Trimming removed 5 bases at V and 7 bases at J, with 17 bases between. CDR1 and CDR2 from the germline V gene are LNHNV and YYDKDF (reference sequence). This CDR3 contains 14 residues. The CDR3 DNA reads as TGTGCCACCAGCGGGCGAGAGGGGCTGAGTGAAGCTTTCTTT. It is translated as CATSGREGLSEAFF.

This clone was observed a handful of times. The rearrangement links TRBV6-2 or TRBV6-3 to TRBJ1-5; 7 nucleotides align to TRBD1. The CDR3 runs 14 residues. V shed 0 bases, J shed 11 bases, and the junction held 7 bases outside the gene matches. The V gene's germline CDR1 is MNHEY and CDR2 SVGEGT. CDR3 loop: CASSYSRGRETQHF. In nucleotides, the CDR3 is TGTGCCAGCAGTTACTCAAGGGGGCGAGAGACCCAGCATTTT.

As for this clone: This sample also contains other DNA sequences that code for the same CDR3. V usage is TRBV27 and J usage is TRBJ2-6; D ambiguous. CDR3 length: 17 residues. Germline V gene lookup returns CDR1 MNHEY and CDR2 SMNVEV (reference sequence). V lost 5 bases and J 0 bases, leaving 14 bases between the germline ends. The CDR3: CASSGGVRVSGANVLTF. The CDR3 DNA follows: TGTGCCAGCAGTGGTGGGGTTCGTGTCTCTGGGGCCAACGTCCTGACTTTC.

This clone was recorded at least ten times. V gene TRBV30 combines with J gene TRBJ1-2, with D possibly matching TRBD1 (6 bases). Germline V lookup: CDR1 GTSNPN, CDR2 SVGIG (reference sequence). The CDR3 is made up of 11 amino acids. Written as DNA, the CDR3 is TGTGTAGGGGGGAGGGGGAGAGGCTACACCTTC. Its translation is CVGGRGRGYTF.

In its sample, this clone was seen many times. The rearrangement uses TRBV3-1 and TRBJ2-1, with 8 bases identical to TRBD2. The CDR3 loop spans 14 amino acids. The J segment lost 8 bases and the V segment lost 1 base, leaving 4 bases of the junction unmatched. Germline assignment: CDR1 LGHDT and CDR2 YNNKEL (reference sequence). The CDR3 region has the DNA TGTGCCAGCAGCCAAGCGAGGACTAGCTATGAGCAGTTCTTC. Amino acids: CASSQARTSYEQFF.

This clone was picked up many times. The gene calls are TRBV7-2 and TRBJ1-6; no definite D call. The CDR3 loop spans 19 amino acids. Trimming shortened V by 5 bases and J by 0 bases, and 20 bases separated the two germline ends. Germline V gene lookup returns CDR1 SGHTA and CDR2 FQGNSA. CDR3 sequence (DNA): TGTGCCAGCAGCCCCCTGATCCCGGGTGAAAGCTCCTATAATTCACCCCTCCACTTT. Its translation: CASSPLIPGESSYNSPLHF.

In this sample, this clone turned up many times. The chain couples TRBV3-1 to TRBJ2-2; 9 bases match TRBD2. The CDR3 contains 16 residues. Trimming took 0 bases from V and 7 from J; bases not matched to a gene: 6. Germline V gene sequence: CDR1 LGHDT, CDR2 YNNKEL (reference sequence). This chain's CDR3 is CASSQDPSGIFGELFF. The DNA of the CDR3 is TGTGCCAGCAGCCAAGATCCTAGCGGGATCTTCGGGGAGCTGTTTTTT. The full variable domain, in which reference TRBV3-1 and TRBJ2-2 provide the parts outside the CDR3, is DTAVSQTPKYLVTQMGNDKSIKCEQNLGHDTMYWYKQDSKKFLKIMFSYNNKELIINETVPNRFSPKSPDKAHLNLHINSLELGDSAVYFCASSQDPSGIFGELFFGEGSRLTVL.

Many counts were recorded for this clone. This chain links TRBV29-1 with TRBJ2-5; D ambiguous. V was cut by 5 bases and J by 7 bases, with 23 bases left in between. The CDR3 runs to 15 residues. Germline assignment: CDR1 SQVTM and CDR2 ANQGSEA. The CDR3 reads CSVPPDRLFDGTQYF. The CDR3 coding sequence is TGCAGCGTTCCACCGGACCGTCTTTTTGATGGGACCCAGTACTTC.

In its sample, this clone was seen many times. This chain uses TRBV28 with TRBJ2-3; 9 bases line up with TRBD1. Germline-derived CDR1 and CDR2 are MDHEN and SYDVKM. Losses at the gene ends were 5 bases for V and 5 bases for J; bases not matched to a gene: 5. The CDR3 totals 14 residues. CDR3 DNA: TGTGCCAGCAGTCCCTACAGGGGGCGAGATACGCAGTATTTT. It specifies CASSPYRGRDTQYF.

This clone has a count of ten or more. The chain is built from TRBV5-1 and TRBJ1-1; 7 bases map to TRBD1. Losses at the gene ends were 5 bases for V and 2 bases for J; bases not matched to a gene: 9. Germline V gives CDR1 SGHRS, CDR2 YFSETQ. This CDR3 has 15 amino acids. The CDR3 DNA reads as TGCGCCAGCAGAGAGGGGGCAAATACCAACACTGAAGCTTTCTTT. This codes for CASREGANTNTEAFF. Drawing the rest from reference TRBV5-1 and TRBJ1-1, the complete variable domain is KAGVTQTPRYLIKTRGQQVTLSCSPISGHRSVSWYQQTPGQGLQFLFEYFSETQRNKGNFPGRFSGRQFSNSRSEMNVSTLELGDSALYLCASREGANTNTEAFFGQGTRLTVV.

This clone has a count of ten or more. The CDR3 DNA reads TGCGCCAGCAGCCTCCACAGGGGGCTGGGTGACTCTGGGGCCAACGTCCTGACTTTC. This gives the protein CASSLHRGLGDSGANVLTF. The chain couples TRBV4-3 to TRBJ2-6; 9 nucleotides match TRBD1. V gave up 4 bases and J gave up 0 bases; unmatched junction bases: 10. Looked up from germline, CDR1 is LGHNA and CDR2 is YSLEER. The CDR3 spans 19 residues.

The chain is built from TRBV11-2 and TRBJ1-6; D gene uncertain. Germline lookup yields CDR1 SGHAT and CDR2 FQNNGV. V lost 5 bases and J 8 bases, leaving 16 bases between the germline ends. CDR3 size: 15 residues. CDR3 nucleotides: TGTGCCAGCAGCCACGGTAGCGGAGGGCATTCACCCCTCCACTTT. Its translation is CASSHGSGGHSPLHF. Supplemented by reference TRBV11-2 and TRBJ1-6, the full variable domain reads EAGVAQSPRYKIIEKRQSVAFWCNPISGHATLYWYQQILGQGPKLLIQFQNNGVVDDSQLPKDRFSAERLKGVDSTLKIQPAKLEDSAVYLCASSHGSGGHSPLHFGNGTRLTVT.